These 24 T cell receptor beta chains share one sample of origin, sequenced in a study of cytomegalovirus exposure and HLA in healthy donors (dated by TCRdb to about 2017). Libraries were constructed by the immunoSEQ multiplex PCR assay. The immuneACCESS repertoire file appears here via TCRdb, limited to in-frame rearrangements. These files lack a portion of the clones; in checked studies, under half of the deficit traces to unresolved V genes, and the cause of the others is not known. In all, the sample holds tens of thousands of clones, and 85% to 95% of those were seen once. Around 0.69% of the sample belongs to the ten largest clones. Sequencing used PBMCs. These receptors all stem from a woman aged 18-29 years in good health and CMV-seronegative.

The chain links TRBV7-9 to TRBJ2-6; 8 positions agree with TRBD1. This CDR3 is 13 amino acids long. Germline V gene data show CDR1 as SEHNR and CDR2 as FQNEAQ (reference sequence). CDR3 region: CVYRGAGANVLTF. The CDR3 DNA reads TGTGTTTACAGGGGGGCTGGGGCCAACGTCCTGACTTTC. The full variable domain, completed using reference TRBV7-9 and TRBJ2-6, is DTGVSQNPRHKITKRGQNVTFRCDPISEHNRLYWYRQTLGQGPEFLTYFQNEAQLEKSRLLSDRFSAERPKGSFSTLEIQRTEQGDSAMYLCVYRGAGANVLTFGAGSRLTVL.

The CDR3 sequence is CASTRLAENTGELFF. The CDR3 region has the DNA TGTGCCAGCACCAGACTAGCGGAGAACACCGGGGAGCTGTTTTTT. The rearrangement joins TRBV7-9 to TRBJ2-2; 9 nucleotides agree with TRBD2. Germline trimming cut 7 bases from V and 1 base from J; bases unmatched to any gene: 4. The V gene's germline CDR1 is SEHNR and CDR2 FQNEAQ (reference sequence). CDR3 size: 15 residues. Combining the CDR3 with reference TRBV7-9 and TRBJ2-2 gives the whole variable domain DTGVSQNPRHKITKRGQNVTFRCDPISEHNRLYWYRQTLGQGPEFLTYFQNEAQLEKSRLLSDRFSAERPKGSFSTLEIQRTEQGDSAMYLCASTRLAENTGELFFGEGSRLTVL.

The chain carries TRBV6-5 and TRBJ1-2; 8 bases are a match to TRBD1. Germline V gives CDR1 MNHEY, CDR2 SVGAGI. V shed 1 base and J 3 bases; nucleotides not matched to a gene: 1. The CDR3 totals 14 residues. The CDR3 DNA reads as TGTGCCAGCAGTTACTTGGGACAGGACTATGGCTACACCTTC. This translates into CASSYLGQDYGYTF.

The chain recombines TRBV11-2 with TRBJ2-2; D call uncertain. The CDR3 extends over 14 amino acids. With 5 bases removed from V and 4 bases from J, the gap between germline ends came to 11 bases. CDR1 is SGHAT, CDR2 FQNNGV, per germline. The CDR3 DNA follows: TGTGCCAGCAGCCTCGAGGTGACCACCGGGGAGCTGTTTTTT. Its protein product is CASSLEVTTGELFF.

The J gene is TRBJ2-7, the V gene TRBV5-3, with a weak D call TRBD1 (6 bases). TRBV5-3 is designated an ORF whose function remains uncertain. V was pared by 0 bases and J by 7 bases, with 14 bases between. The CDR3 covers 14 residues. The chain's CDR3 is CARSLEQGLGEQYF. CDR3 nucleotides: TGTGCCAGAAGCTTGGAGCAGGGGCTCGGGGAGCAGTACTTC.

This chain uses TRBV18 with TRBJ2-1; D is uncertain. Germline lookup yields CDR1 KGHSH and CDR2 LQKENI. CDR3 length: 16 residues. V was clipped by 4 bases and J by 6 bases, with 19 bases between them. CDR3 loop: CASSLRGPARLNEQFF. The CDR3 bases are TGTGCCAGCTCACTTCGAGGCCCAGCCCGGCTCAATGAGCAGTTCTTC.

This clone appeared once. This sequence joins TRBV12-5 and TRBJ2-3; 14 positions match TRBD2. Germline CDR1 reads LGHNT; CDR2 reads FRNRAP. Trimming removed 3 bases from V and 6 bases from J; junction bases left unmatched: 5. This CDR3 comprises 16 residues. CDR3 protein: CASGLGLAGGGDTQYF. In DNA, the CDR3 is TGTGCTAGTGGTTTAGGACTAGCGGGGGGAGGGGATACGCAGTATTTT.

V gene TRBV6-5 combines with J gene TRBJ2-3; no clear D. Per germline, CDR1 MNHEY and CDR2 SVGAGI. This CDR3 comprises 15 residues. The V end lost 0 bases, the J end lost 0 bases, and 7 bases lay between the germline ends. Here the CDR3 reads CASSYSPGSTDTQYF. CDR3 coding DNA: TGTGCCAGCAGTTACTCGCCAGGAAGCACAGATACGCAGTATTTT.

The rearrangement joins TRBV7-8 to TRBJ2-7; D might be TRBD1 (5 bases). V was pared by 5 bases and J by 2 bases, with 28 bases between. This CDR3 has 19 residues. The germline CDR1 and CDR2 sequences are SGHVS and FQNEAQ. In nucleotides, the CDR3 is TGTGCCAGCAGCCCCCAACGGTGGCAGACCACCAGCAGGGCCTACGAGCAGTACTTC. Encoded protein: CASSPQRWQTTSRAYEQYF.

The rearrangement joins TRBV4-3 to TRBJ1-5; D unclear. The V end lost 1 base, the J end lost 4 bases, and 5 bases lay between the germline ends. CDR1 and CDR2 (germline): LGHNA, YSLEER. The CDR3 sequence is 13 residues long. In DNA, the CDR3 is TGCGCCAGCAGCCAAGGGGCTAATCAGCCCCAGCATTTT. This codes for CASSQGANQPQHF.

J is TRBJ1-2 and V is TRBV7-9, with 8 bases that match TRBD1. This CDR3 has 14 residues. Germline V gene sequence: CDR1 SEHNR, CDR2 FQNEAQ (reference sequence). J lost 4 bases, V lost 5 bases, and 6 bases had no gene match. DNA of the CDR3: TGTGCCAGCAGCAATCAGGGGGCCAGCTATGGCTACACCTTC. It encodes CASSNQGASYGYTF.

This clone showed up just once. This chain connects TRBV7-2 to TRBJ2-7, with TRBD2 identical over 10 bases. Trimming cost V 1 base and J 2 bases; bases outside gene matches: 5. The CDR3 runs to 16 residues. CDR1 and CDR2 (germline): SGHTA, FQGNSA. CDR3 in amino acids: CASSLVGTSETYEQYF. The CDR3 DNA reads as TGTGCCAGCAGCTTAGTTGGGACTAGCGAAACCTACGAGCAGTACTTC.

The V and J genes are TRBV5-1 and TRBJ1-5; a possible D gene is TRBD1 (6 bases). Trimming stripped 0 bases from V and 6 bases from J, with 19 bases between. Germline V gene lookup returns CDR1 SGHRS and CDR2 YFSETQ. This CDR3 spans 17 amino acids. The CDR3 nucleotides are TGCGCCAGCAGCTTGGCCCCAGGTTCAAGGGGGAGTCAGCCCCAGCATTTT. This codes for CASSLAPGSRGSQPQHF.

This clone was recorded only once. The chain has TRBV4-1 and TRBJ2-1; 10 positions agree with TRBD2. With V trimmed by 4 bases and J by 7 bases, 7 bases remained unmatched. The CDR3 extends over 15 amino acids. From germline, CDR1 is MGHRA and CDR2 YSYEKL. The CDR3: CASSRLAGEANEQFF. The CDR3 DNA sequence: TGCGCCAGCAGCCGGCTAGCGGGAGAGGCAAATGAGCAGTTCTTC.

This chain uses TRBV25-1 with TRBJ2-1; 11 bases align to TRBD2. This CDR3 comprises 14 residues. After removal of 4 bases from V and 9 bases from J, the junction contained 5 bases not matched to a gene. Germline V gene sequence: CDR1 MGHDK, CDR2 SYGVNS. This CDR3 is CASSARLAGLEQFF. CDR3 DNA: TGTGCCAGCAGTGCCCGACTAGCGGGACTTGAGCAGTTCTTC.

This chain connects TRBV5-8 to TRBJ2-5, with D possibly matching TRBD1 (6 bases). The CDR3 has 13 amino acids. CDR1 is SGHTS, CDR2 YDEGEE, per germline. The V gene lost 4 bases and the J gene lost 5 bases, with 12 bases spanning the gap. CDR3 in DNA: TGTGCCAGCAGCCGCAAGGGGGACGAGACCCAGTACTTC. Its translation is CASSRKGDETQYF.

This chain joins TRBV21-1 and TRBJ2-2; TRBD2 is taken as the D call from the table, unchecked against the DNA. TRBV21-1 is given as a pseudogene. The CDR3 is 21 residues long. The CDR3 DNA is TGTGCCAGCAGCGCAAAACCAAGACCTCCCGGGGTTAAAGCGAACACCGGGGAGCTGTTTTTT. The encoded protein is CASSAKPRPPGVKANTGELFF.

This chain links TRBV19 with TRBJ1-4; TRBD1 agrees at 7 bases. This CDR3 is 15 amino acids long. The V segment lost 7 bases and the J segment 3 bases; nucleotides outside the gene matches: 8. CDR1 and CDR2 from the germline V gene are LNHDA and SQIVND (reference sequence). Here the CDR3 reads CASNRGGVANEKLFF. CDR3 coding DNA: TGTGCCAGTAACAGGGGTGGAGTAGCTAATGAAAAACTGTTTTTT.

V and J are TRBV19 and TRBJ2-5; tentatively, D is TRBD1 (5 bases). The germline V gene encodes CDR1 LNHDA and CDR2 SQIVND (reference sequence). The CDR3 runs to 15 residues. Trimming took 5 bases from V and 5 from J, leaving 18 bases between them. This CDR3 reads CASSLLAQGSETQYF. Here the CDR3 DNA reads TGTGCCAGTAGTCTCCTTGCTCAGGGCTCGGAGACCCAGTACTTC.

CDR3 DNA: TGTGCCAGCAGTTGGACAGGGATTGAGGGATACGAGCAGTACTTC. Its translation is CASSWTGIEGYEQYF. This chain uses TRBV28 with TRBJ2-7; TRBD1 aligns across 8 bases. Trimming at V came to 4 bases and at J to 4 bases, leaving 9 bases not matched to a gene. In germline, CDR1 is MDHEN, CDR2 SYDVKM. The length of the CDR3 is 15 residues.

V and J are TRBV15 and TRBJ1-3, with D unresolved. V was pared by 0 bases and J by 4 bases, with 13 bases between. The length of the CDR3 is 16 residues. Germline lookup yields CDR1 LNHNV and CDR2 YYDKDF (reference sequence). DNA of the CDR3: TGTGCCACCAGCAGAGATGTGGCGGAGGCGGGAAACACCATATATTTT. This gives the protein CATSRDVAEAGNTIYF. The variable domain in full, completed from reference TRBV15 and TRBJ1-3, reads DAMVIQNPRYQVTQFGKPVTLSCSQTLNHNVMYWYQQKSSQAPKLLFHYYDKDFNNEADTPDNFQSRRPNTSFCFLDIRSPGLGDTAMYLCATSRDVAEAGNTIYFGEGSWLTVV.

J is TRBJ1-2 and V is TRBV4-3; possible D gene TRBD1, 5 bases. CDR3 length equals 14 residues. Germline values: CDR1 LGHNA, CDR2 YSLEER. V lost 4 bases, J lost 3 bases, and 12 bases lay in between. The CDR3 sequence is CASSLGQNYYGYTF. DNA for the CDR3: TGCGCCAGCAGCCTTGGACAAAACTACTATGGCTACACCTTC.

CDR3 region: CASSKTQRGGAGTDTQYF. CDR3 DNA: TGTGCCAGCAGCAAAACTCAAAGAGGGGGGGCCGGCACAGATACGCAGTATTTT. This chain connects TRBV7-8 to TRBJ2-3; perhaps TRBD2 as D (7 bases). CDR1 is SGHVS, CDR2 FQNEAQ, per germline. Trimming left V 5 bases short and J 1 base short, with 22 bases between. The CDR3 has 18 amino acids.

The chain carries TRBV28 and TRBJ2-7; 9 positions match TRBD1. The CDR3 extends over 14 amino acids. Germline V lookup: CDR1 MDHEN, CDR2 SYDVKM. Germline trimming cut 8 bases from V and 2 bases from J; bases unmatched to any gene: 7. CDR3 DNA: TGTGCCAGCCTCACAGGGGGCACGGCCTACGAGCAGTACTTC. It translates to CASLTGGTAYEQYF.